This TCR beta chain appears in the sequencing data of a study of low-dose radiotherapy and immunotherapy resistance in tumors. Turning to the study itself: Cohort 1 got 0.5 Gy per fraction every 2 weeks, 6.5 Gy in total. Patients took oral aspirin 300 mg daily for four cycles from cycle 1 day 1.

Alpha and beta chains were covered, as first-strand cDNA relied on TRAV- and TRBV-specific primers. The authors amplified TCRs for around 20 PCR cycles with a constant-region primer and a V-primer adapter. TCRdb called the reads again in MiXCR, with one record for every CDR3 protein. This table holds tens of thousands of distinct CDR3 sequences, roughly 19% found once. Time point of the sample: after trial treatment. Documented treatment: LDRT plus nivolumab, ipilimumab, low-dose cyclophosphamide and aspirin (RACIN trial). This clonotype was seen many times. This CDR3 has 13 amino acids. Germline assignment: CDR1 DFQATT and CDR2 SNEGSKA (reference sequence). The germline V and J ends were trimmed by 3 bases and 2 bases, with 11 bases remaining between them.

This material consisted of PBMCs, taken after low-dose radiotherapy plus immunotherapy. The chain combines TRBV20-1 with TRBJ2-7; no definite D call. The TCR comes from a female donor with ovarian cancer. The CDR3 loop is CSASILGPYEQYF. CDR3 coding DNA: TGCAGTGCTAGTATCCTGGGTCCCTACGAGCAGTACTTC.